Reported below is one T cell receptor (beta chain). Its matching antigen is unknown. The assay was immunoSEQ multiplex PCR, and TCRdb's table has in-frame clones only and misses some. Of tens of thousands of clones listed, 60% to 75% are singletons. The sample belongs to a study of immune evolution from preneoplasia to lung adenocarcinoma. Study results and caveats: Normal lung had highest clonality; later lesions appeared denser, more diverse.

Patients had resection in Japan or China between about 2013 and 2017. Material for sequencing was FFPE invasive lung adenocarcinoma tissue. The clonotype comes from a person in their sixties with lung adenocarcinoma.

The CDR3 DNA reads TGTGCCAGCAGTGCACGGGGCGCGGGAAACATTCAGTACTTC. Its translation is CASSARGAGNIQYF. This sequence joins TRBV14 and TRBJ2-4; D could derive from TRBD1 or TRBD2 (5 bases each). The V end was cut by 6 bases, the J end by 6 bases, with 15 bases between. The CDR3 extends over 14 amino acids. The germline V gene has CDR1 SGHDN and CDR2 FVKESK.